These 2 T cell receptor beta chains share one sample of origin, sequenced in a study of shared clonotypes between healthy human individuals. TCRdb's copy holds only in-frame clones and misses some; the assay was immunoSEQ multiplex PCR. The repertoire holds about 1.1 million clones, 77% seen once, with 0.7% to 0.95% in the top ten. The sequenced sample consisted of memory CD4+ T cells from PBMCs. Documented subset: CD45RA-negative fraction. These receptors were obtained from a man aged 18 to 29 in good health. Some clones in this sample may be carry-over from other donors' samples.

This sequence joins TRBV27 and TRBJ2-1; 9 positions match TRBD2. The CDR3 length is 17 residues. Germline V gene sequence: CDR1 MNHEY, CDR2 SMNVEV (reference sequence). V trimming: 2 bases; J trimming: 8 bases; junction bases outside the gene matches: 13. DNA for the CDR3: TGTGCCAGCAGTTTACGATTTAGCGGGAGTATTTGGGATGAGCAGTTCTTC. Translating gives CASSLRFSGSIWDEQFF.

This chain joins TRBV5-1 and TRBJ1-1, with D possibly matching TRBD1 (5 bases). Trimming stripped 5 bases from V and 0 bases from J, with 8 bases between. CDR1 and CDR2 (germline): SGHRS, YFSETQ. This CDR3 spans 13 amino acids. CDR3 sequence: CASRGTMNTEAFF. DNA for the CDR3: TGCGCCAGCAGGGGGACGATGAACACTGAAGCTTTCTTT.